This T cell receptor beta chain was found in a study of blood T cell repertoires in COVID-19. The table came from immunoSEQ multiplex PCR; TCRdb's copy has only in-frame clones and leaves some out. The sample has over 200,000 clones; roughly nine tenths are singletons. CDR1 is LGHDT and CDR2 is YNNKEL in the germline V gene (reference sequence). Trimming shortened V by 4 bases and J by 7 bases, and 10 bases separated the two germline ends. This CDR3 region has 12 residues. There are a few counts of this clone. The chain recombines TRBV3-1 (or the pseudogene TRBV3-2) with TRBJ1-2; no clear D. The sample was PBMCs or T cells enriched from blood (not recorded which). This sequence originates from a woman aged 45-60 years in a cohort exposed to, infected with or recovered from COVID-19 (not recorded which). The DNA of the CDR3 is TGTGCCAGCAGCCCTTGGGAGGGTGGCTACACCTTC. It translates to CASSPWEGGYTF.